Below, 5 T cell receptor beta chains from the same sample are listed, as sequenced in a study of patients and donors after allogeneic stem cell transplantation. TCRdb re-called the RT-PCR reads with MiXCR, one entry per CDR3 protein. The table lists under 200,000 distinct CDR3 sequences, approximately 31% of them singletons. The specimen sequenced was blood, either unsorted or a sorted T cell fraction (not recorded which). These receptors were collected from a human donor who was either an allogeneic HSCT recipient or a stem cell or donor lymphocyte infusion donor (not recorded which). It is not recorded whose cells these are; they may come from a transplant donor.

The J gene is TRBJ2-1, the V gene TRBV6-5, with 7 bases lining up with TRBD2. Trimming removed 7 bases from V and 5 bases from J; junction bases left unmatched: 2. The CDR3 is 12 residues long. The V gene's germline CDR1 is MNHEY and CDR2 SVGAGI. CDR3 in amino acids: CASTSGDNEQFF. The CDR3, as DNA: TGTGCCAGCACTAGCGGTGACAATGAGCAGTTCTTC.

This clonotype has a handful of counts. The rearrangement joins TRBV18 to TRBJ1-1; D unclear. Germline CDR1 KGHSH, CDR2 LQKENI. The CDR3 is 14 residues long. V was clipped by 2 bases and J by 4 bases, with 11 bases between them. The CDR3 sequence is CASSPDYGATEAFF. CDR3 DNA sequence: TGTGCCAGCTCACCAGATTACGGTGCCACTGAAGCTTTCTTT. Filled out from reference TRBV18 and TRBJ1-1, the complete variable domain reads NAGVMQNPRHLVRRRGQEARLRCSPMKGHSHVYWYRQLPEEGLKFMVYLQKENIIDESGMPKERFSAEFPKEGPSILRIQQVVRGDSAAYFCASSPDYGATEAFFGQGTRLTVV.

This clonotype was detected only once. The CDR3 reads CSASSRGSTGWSSYEQYF. CDR3 coding DNA: TGCAGTGCTAGCAGCCGAGGGTCTACGGGGTGGTCCTCCTACGAGCAGTACTTC. This sequence joins TRBV20-1 and TRBJ2-7; possible D gene TRBD2, 5 bases. CDR3 length: 18 residues. The ends were cut back, 3 bases at V and 0 bases at J, with 24 bases in the middle. Germline CDR1 reads DFQATT; CDR2 reads SNEGSKA (reference sequence).

Comments on this clonotype: The conserved final phenylalanine or tryptophan is absent from the CDR3, which likely points to a read error. The rearrangement uses TRBV13 and TRBJ2-5; D unclear. The CDR3 is made up of 16 amino acids. Between the trimmed V and J ends, which lost 0 bases and 4 bases, there was a span of 15 bases. The germline gives CDR1 PRHDT, CDR2 FYEKMQ (reference sequence). The CDR3 loop reads CASSLGRRIPIETQYL. As DNA, the CDR3 is TGTGCCAGCAGCTTAGGGCGAAGGATCCCAATAGAGACCCAGTACCTC.

This clonotype was observed many times. The CDR3 coding sequence is TGCAGTGCGGAGGACAATCGGGTTGAAAAACTGTTTTTT. As protein: CSAEDNRVEKLFF. This chain connects TRBV20-1 to TRBJ1-4; a possible D gene is TRBD1 (5 bases). Germline-derived CDR1 and CDR2 are DFQATT and SNEGSKA (reference sequence). The CDR3 has 13 amino acids. Trimming cost V 6 bases and J 7 bases, with 15 bases left between them.